The 6 T cell receptor beta chains reported below all come from one sample, sequenced in a study of blood T cell repertoires in COVID-19. The assay was immunoSEQ multiplex PCR, and TCRdb's table has in-frame clones only and misses some. In the table there are 120,000 to 150,000 clones, approximately 85% of which are singletons. The sample comprised peripheral blood. The receptors derive from a woman in her sixties with COVID-19, enrolled during active disease.

V usage is TRBV4-1 and J usage is TRBJ1-3, with 8 nucleotides matching TRBD1. Germline V gene lookup returns CDR1 MGHRA and CDR2 YSYEKL. With V trimmed by 0 bases and J by 2 bases, 9 bases remained unmatched. The CDR3 sequence is 18 residues long. In nucleotides, the CDR3 is TGCGCCAGCAGCCAAGAAGCCCCCCAGGGGGCGGCTGGAAACACCATATATTTT. Translation gives CASSQEAPQGAAGNTIYF.

J is TRBJ2-3 and V is TRBV18; 12 nucleotides align to TRBD1. CDR1 KGHSH and CDR2 LQKENI come from the germline V gene. Trimming removed 2 bases from V and 4 bases from J; junction bases left unmatched: 4. This CDR3 spans 16 amino acids. The CDR3 coding sequence is TGTGCCAGCTCACCAGAAGGGACAGGGGGCGCAGATACGCAGTATTTT. It codes for CASSPEGTGGADTQYF.

The V call is TRBV11-2, the J call TRBJ2-5; TRBD2 matches 13 bases. The CDR3 is 17 amino acids. Germline V gene data show CDR1 as SGHAT and CDR2 as FQNNGV. The trim removed 2 bases at V and 6 bases at J, leaving 9 bases unmatched. The CDR3 here is CASSLKKRTSGGQTQYF. In DNA form, the CDR3 reads TGTGCCAGCAGCTTAAAAAAACGGACTAGCGGGGGCCAGACCCAGTACTTC.

The rearrangement joins TRBV7-3 to TRBJ2-3; 9 bases match TRBD1. This CDR3 spans 19 amino acids. The J segment lost 2 bases and the V segment lost 5 bases, leaving 17 bases of the junction unmatched. Germline values: CDR1 SGHTA, CDR2 FQGTGA. This CDR3 is CASSPTSVAGTGYTDTQYF. In DNA form, the CDR3 reads TGTGCCAGCAGCCCAACCTCGGTAGCCGGGACAGGGTACACAGATACGCAGTATTTT.

J is TRBJ2-5 and V is TRBV5-4; 9 nucleotides align to TRBD2. V gave up 0 bases and J gave up 5 bases; unmatched junction bases: 2. CDR3 length: 14 amino acids. The V gene's germline CDR1 is SGHNT and CDR2 YYREEE (reference sequence). CDR3 DNA: TGTGCCAGCAGCTTGGCTAGCGGGGCGGAGACCCAGTACTTC. Encoded protein: CASSLASGAETQYF.

The chain is built from TRBV5-1 and TRBJ2-2; TRBD1 aligns across 12 bases. J was trimmed by 7 bases and V by 1 base; bases with no gene match: 8. Germline V gene lookup returns CDR1 SGHRS and CDR2 YFSETQ. The CDR3 covers 17 residues. The CDR3 sequence: CASSLNVGQGAGGELFF. Written as DNA, the CDR3 is TGCGCCAGCAGCTTGAACGTGGGACAGGGGGCAGGCGGGGAGCTGTTTTTT.